The following is a T cell receptor beta chain sequence with its context. Its recognized antigen is unknown. No clone much larger than this one lies a single base away; base qualities are absent. The entry originates in a study of CD8 T cells in Susac syndrome (dated by TCRdb to about 2019). The study in broad terms: Repertoire sequencing was used to test whether CD8+ T cell activation and differentiation in Susac syndrome was antigen driven. The study compared CD8+ T cell repertoire clonality among 12 healthy donors, about 14 Susac syndrome patients and fewer than 19 multiple sclerosis patients.

Peripheral blood CD8+ and CD4+ T cells from healthy donors, Susac syndrome patients and multiple sclerosis patients were profiled by high-throughput TCR beta sequencing. Healthy donors were age- and sex-matched controls. Bulk CD8+ and CD4+ T cells were purified by magnetic negative isolation, whereas CD8+ TEMRA cells were enriched by FACS. Blood was collected in EDTA tubes and processed within 24 hours, with PBMCs isolated through density gradient centrifugation. PBMCs destined for TCR sequencing were cryopreserved in liquid nitrogen and later thawed in a 37 °C water bath. The sorted or isolated CD4+, CD8+ and CD8+ TEMRA cells reached a purity of at least 90%. The germline V gene provides CDR1 SGHRS and CDR2 YFSETQ. V drops 4 bases and J drops 6 bases, leaving 16 bases in between. The CDR3 runs 14 amino acids, cysteine and phenylalanine included. Only the CDR3 part of the read is kept: 42 bases, read in frame from the first base.

RNA was extracted using the RNeasy kit, and about 0.45 to 1 microgram was reverse transcribed with random hexamers. The immunoSEQ multiplex PCR assay, which covers 54 Vbeta and 13 Jbeta segments, was used to amplify TCR beta CDR3 regions. To correct PCR amplification bias, a synthetic template baseline was used for both primer optimization and computational correction. In the original analysis: Only productive sequences were kept, with reads annotated to V, D and J genes according to IMGT and analyzed in immunoSEQ Analyzer. Clonality was calculated as one minus the Shannon entropy normalized by log2 of the number of productive unique sequences. Public and private clones were assessed among the 100 most prevalent clones of each patient and control. Clones were defined as Susac-specific when absent from the healthy and MS cohorts, from about a thousand published viral clones and from other ImmuneACCESS disease sequences. Through fastp at Q25 and MiXCR, TCRdb rebuilt clones from the public reads, retaining in-frame beta chains. Under each unique CDR3 protein, matching rows form one entry showing the most common genes and DNA. It is TCRdb's table, rather than the study itself, that gives the V and J calls and clone size. Within this sample are fewer than 80,000 distinct CDR3 sequences, with over 90% of them counted one time only. The ten top clones hold about 0.25% of the sample.

Overall study results and their limits: The TCR sequencing and HLA analysis was acknowledged to have included a relatively small number of individuals.

In this chain, TRBV5-1 is recombined with TRBJ2-5; perhaps TRBD1 is the D gene, with 5 bases matching. The sequenced material came from CD8+ T cells from PBMCs. The clonotype originates from a human donor in good health. CDR3 sequence: CASSDDSWRQTQYF. In nucleotide form, the sequence is TGCGCCAGCAGCGATGACAGTTGGAGACAGACCCAGTACTTC.